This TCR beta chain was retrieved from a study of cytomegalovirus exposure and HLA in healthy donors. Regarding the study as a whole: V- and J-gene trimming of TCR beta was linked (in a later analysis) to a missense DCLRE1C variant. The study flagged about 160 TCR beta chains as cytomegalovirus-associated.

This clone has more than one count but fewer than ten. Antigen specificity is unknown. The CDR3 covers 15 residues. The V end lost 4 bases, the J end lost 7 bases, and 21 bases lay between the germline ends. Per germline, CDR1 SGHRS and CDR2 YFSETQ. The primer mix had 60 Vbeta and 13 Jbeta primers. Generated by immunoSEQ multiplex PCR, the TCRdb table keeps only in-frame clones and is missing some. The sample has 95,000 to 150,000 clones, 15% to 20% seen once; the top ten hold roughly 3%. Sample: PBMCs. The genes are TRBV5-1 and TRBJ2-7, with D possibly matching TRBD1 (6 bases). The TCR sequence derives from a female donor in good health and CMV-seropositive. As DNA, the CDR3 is TGCGCCAGCAGCCTATTGGGTCGGGTGAGGGGGGAGCAGTACTTC. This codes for CASSLLGRVRGEQYF.